Here is one TCR beta chain with its context. Here immunoSEQ multiplex PCR was the method, and the copy in TCRdb shows in-frame clones only, minus some. Here the sample spans tens of thousands of clones, 93% being singletons. This specimen belongs to a study of technical replicates of blood from several donors. The clonotype originates from a human donor in good health. The specimen was T cells isolated from PBMCs.

CDR3 in amino acids: CASSLEPGNYGYTF. The CDR3 coding sequence is TGTGCCAGCAGCTTAGAACCAGGGAACTATGGCTACACCTTC. The chain uses TRBV7-6 and TRBJ1-2; D might be TRBD1 (5 bases). This CDR3 spans 14 amino acids. Germline V gene data show CDR1 as SGHVS and CDR2 as FNYEAQ. V gave up 1 base and J gave up 2 bases, with 8 bases separating them.